This is a list of T cell receptor beta chains from one sample in a study of blood T cell repertoires in COVID-19. The data were produced by immunoSEQ multiplex PCR, yet TCRdb's version contains in-frame clones alone and is incomplete. This sample has 150,000 to 200,000 clones, with more than 85% found just once. Input material: peripheral blood. These TCRs come from a woman aged 60 to 75 with COVID-19, enrolled during active disease. Both conserved end residues are part of each CDR3. D genes are given only for firm matches. Part of the rows lack a size; the others show once, few, many or a class for expanded clones.

j_gene	d_gene	v_gene	abundance	len	CDR3aa	CDR3nt
TRBJ2-5	TRBD1	TRBV25-1	NA	14	CASNETGDQETQYF	TGTGCCAGCAATGAAACAGGGGACCAAGAGACCCAGTACTTC
TRBJ1-3	NA	TRBV19	NA	14	CASSSPGSGNTIYF	TGTGCCAGTAGTAGTCCGGGCTCTGGAAACACCATATATTTT
TRBJ1-5	NA	TRBV6-5	NA	15	CASSYSAGSNQPQHF	TGTGCCAGCAGTTACTCGGCAGGGAGCAATCAGCCCCAGCATTTT
TRBJ1-3	TRBD1	TRBV30	NA	14	CAWRTDRGGNTIYF	TGTGCCTGGAGAACCGACAGGGGTGGAAACACCATATATTTT
TRBJ1-2	TRBD1	TRBV7-9	NA	14	CASSSWTGGYGYTF	TGTGCCAGCAGCTCCTGGACAGGGGGCTATGGCTACACCTTC
TRBJ2-2	NA	TRBV5-1	NA	15	CASSPGAGNTGELFF	TGCGCCAGCAGCCCCGGCGCGGGGAATACCGGGGAGCTGTTTTTT
TRBJ1-2	TRBD1	TRBV7-8	NA	16	CASSPTRRATGVGYTF	TGTGCCAGCAGCCCTACTCGGCGTGCGACAGGGGTTGGCTACACCTTC
TRBJ1-5	NA	TRBV2	NA	12	CASTRGHQPQHF	TGTGCCAGCACGAGAGGCCATCAGCCCCAGCATTTT
TRBJ1-4	TRBD1	TRBV4-3	NA	15	CASSQRDRGDEKLFF	TGCGCCAGCAGCCAACGCGACAGGGGTGACGAAAAACTGTTTTTT
TRBJ2-3	TRBD1	TRBV6-5	NA	15	CASSIRTGQEDTQYF	TGTGCCAGCAGTATTAGGACAGGGCAGGAAGATACGCAGTATTTT
TRBJ1-1	NA	TRBV11-1	NA	14	CASSQTQGNTEAFF	TGTGCCAGCAGTCAGACCCAGGGGAACACTGAAGCTTTCTTT
TRBJ1-2	TRBD1	TRBV3-1/TRBV3-2	NA	14	CASSPLQGALGYTF	TGTGCCAGCAGCCCATTGCAGGGGGCGCTTGGCTACACCTTC
TRBJ1-1	NA	TRBV19	NA	15	CASSGGRALNTEAFF	TGTGCCAGTAGTGGGGGGAGGGCCCTGAACACTGAAGCTTTCTTT
TRBJ1-2	NA	TRBV4-3	NA	15	CASSQVPGAGYGYTF	TGCGCCAGCAGCCAAGTTCCAGGGGCCGGCTATGGCTACACCTTC
TRBJ2-7	TRBD1	TRBV11-2	once	18	CASSWPGQGKKEWYEQYF	TGTGCCAGCAGCTGGCCGGGACAGGGGAAGAAAGAGTGGTACGAGCAGTACTTC
TRBJ1-2	NA	TRBV19	NA	13	CASSILGGGSYTF	TGTGCCAGTAGTATATTAGGGGGTGGAAGCTACACCTTC
TRBJ1-1	TRBD1	TRBV2	NA	14	CASRPTGRDAEAFF	TGTGCCAGCAGGCCGACAGGGAGAGACGCTGAAGCTTTCTTT
TRBJ1-2	NA	TRBV9	NA	15	CASSYSGTANYGYTF	TGTGCCAGCAGCTACTCCGGGACTGCTAACTATGGCTACACCTTC
TRBJ2-3	NA	TRBV9	NA	17	CASSVGRGWGSPDTQYF	TGTGCCAGCAGCGTAGGGAGGGGTTGGGGTTCACCAGATACGCAGTATTTT
TRBJ1-1	NA	TRBV13	NA	17	CASSSPRAGGANTEAFF	TGTGCCAGCAGCTCCCCTCGGGCGGGGGGGGCGAACACTGAAGCTTTCTTT
TRBJ1-1	NA	TRBV7-2	once	14	CASSSSTANTEAFF	TGTGCCAGCAGCTCTTCGACAGCAAACACTGAAGCTTTCTTT
TRBJ1-1	NA	TRBV3-1/TRBV3-2	few	15	CASSQESSAVTTAFF	TGTGCCAGCAGCCAAGAGTCGTCGGCAGTCACTACAGCTTTCTTT
TRBJ1-6	NA	TRBV6-2/TRBV6-3	once	14	CASRPPGTNSPLHF	TGTGCCAGCAGGCCTCCGGGAACGAATTCACCCCTCCACTTT
TRBJ1-6	TRBD1	TRBV4-2	few	15	CASSQVTGSNSPLHF	TGTGCCAGCAGCCAAGTGACAGGGTCTAATTCACCCCTCCACTTT
TRBJ2-3	NA	TRBV15	NA	15	CATSGQGWDTDTQYF	TGTGCCACCAGCGGGCAGGGGTGGGACACAGATACGCAGTATTTT
TRBJ1-4	TRBD1	TRBV5-1	NA	15	CASSPTGGTNEKLFF	TGCGCCAGCAGCCCTACAGGGGGCACTAATGAAAAACTGTTTTTT
TRBJ2-3	TRBD1	TRBV6-5	NA	15	CASSYAGGVTDTQYF	TGTGCCAGCAGTTACGCAGGGGGTGTGACAGATACGCAGTATTTT
TRBJ2-1	TRBD1	TRBV7-2	NA	17	CASSLASGGLRPYEQFF	TGTGCCAGCAGCTTAGCGTCAGGGGGCTTGAGGCCTTATGAGCAGTTCTTC